This T cell receptor (beta chain) was profiled in a study of shared clonotypes between healthy human individuals. On the study more broadly: Three plates were used per donor for CD4 naive, three for CD4 memory, two for CD8 naive and one for CD8 memory.

Naive CD4+ cells were CD45RA-selected; the remaining cells were memory. CDR1 and CDR2 (germline): KGHSH, LQKENI. This CDR3 is built from 14 residues. The germline V and J ends were trimmed by 6 bases and 0 bases, with 11 bases remaining between them. Researchers ran the assay at a deep level. Libraries were prepared by immunoSEQ multiplex PCR; TCRdb keeps only in-frame clonotypes and omits some of them. The data contain some 2.4 million clones, approximately 93% of them singletons. The chain couples TRBV18 to TRBJ1-2; the D is unclear. This TCR was recovered from a man aged 18 to 29 in good health. Some clones in this sample may be carry-over from other donors' samples. Sequencing was done on a sample of naive CD4+ T cells from PBMCs. Subset of the sample: CD45RA+ positively selected. CDR3 in DNA: TGTGCCAGCTCCCGGGGAGTAGCTAACTATGGCTACACCTTC. Amino acid sequence: CASSRGVANYGYTF.